The 8 T cell receptor beta chains reported below all come from one sample, sequenced in a study of T cells in women clearing cervical HPV infection (dated by TCRdb to 2016 to 2019). Libraries were made using the immunoSEQ multiplex PCR assay. Held by TCRdb, this immuneACCESS table contains in-frame sequences only and omits some clones. Under half of the omission traces to an unresolved V gene where checked; the cause of the rest is unknown. This sample's table has entries for around 39,000 clones. 1.5% to 2% of the sample is taken by the ten largest. Sequenced sample: blood buffy coat. The receptors here all came from a woman between 18 and 70 years old with a cervical HPV16 infection that either progressed to CIN3+ or cleared (not recorded which).

Turning to this clone: The junction and the germline gene differ at one end; a read error may be behind it. The read ends 3 residues shy of where the CDR3 ends; the end is completed using the germline J gene. J is TRBJ1-6 and V is TRBV10-3, with D possibly being TRBD1 (5 bases). Germline assignment: CDR1 ENHRY and CDR2 SYGVKD. CDR3 length: 15 residues. The CDR3 region is CVIKGSSSYNSPLHF. CDR3 bases read: TGTGTCATCAAGGGGTCGAGCTCCTATAATTCACCC.

Worth noting for this clone: The read gets to within 3 residues of the CDR3 end, and the germline J gene fills in the rest. The chain combines TRBV20-1 with TRBJ2-1; the match to TRBD2 covers 14 bases. The CDR3 totals 16 residues. V shed 6 bases, J shed 3 bases, and the junction held 7 bases outside the gene matches. In germline, CDR1 is DFQATT, CDR2 SNEGSKA (reference sequence). The CDR3 here is CSANPGLAGVYNEQFF. CDR3 bases read: TGCAGTGCGAACCCGGGACTAGCGGGGGTCTACAATGAG.

The part of the CDR3 DNA that was read is TGCAGTGCTGGGGGGGGCGGGGGGCCACAAGAGACG. Its translation is CSAGGGGGPQET. The entire CDR3 reads CSAGGGGGPQETQYF. V gene TRBV20-1 combines with J gene TRBJ2-3; TRBD2 matches 8 bases. Read data end 3 residues before the CDR3 end; the end is taken from the germline J gene. CDR3 length: 15 residues. Germline V CDR1 and CDR2: DFQATT, SNEGSKA (reference sequence).

As to this clone: Sequencing ends 3 residues short of the CDR3 end; the germline J gene provides the rest. The chain combines TRBV20-1 with TRBJ2-3; D may be TRBD2 (7 bases). Germline CDR1 DFQATT, CDR2 SNEGSKA (reference sequence). The CDR3 is 13 residues long. The CDR3 protein is CSVPRGAKETQYF. CDR3 bases read: TGCAGTGTCCCACGGGGGGCCAAAGAGACG.

Note on this clone: Read coverage stops 3 residues before the CDR3 terminus; the germline J gene supplies the remainder. The chain uses TRBV20-1 and TRBJ2-2, with 7 nucleotides matching TRBD1. Germline values: CDR1 DFQATT, CDR2 SNEGSKA (reference sequence). This CDR3 is 10 amino acids long. This CDR3 reads CSADRTGLFF. CDR3 bases read: TGCAGTGCCGACCGGACAGGG.

CDR3 bases read: TGTGCCAGCAGTACGACAGGAGAGACC. Its protein is CASSTTGET. The entire CDR3 sequence reads CASSTTGETQYF. This chain joins TRBV12-3 or TRBV12-4 and TRBJ2-5; a weak D match, TRBD1 (6 bases). The read halts 3 residues ahead of the CDR3 end, with the missing end drawn from the germline J gene. Deletions cut 5 bases from V and 4 bases from J, with 8 bases between. The length of the CDR3 is 12 residues.

With regard to this clone: The CDR3 extends 3 residues past the end of the read, so its final part is completed from the germline J gene. J is TRBJ2-3 and V is TRBV6-1; 10 bases are shared with TRBD2. CDR3 size: 19 residues. The V gene's germline CDR1 is MNHNS and CDR2 SASEGT. After removal of 1 base from V and 7 bases from J, the junction contained 17 bases not matched to a gene. CDR3 bases read: TGTGCCAGCAGTGAAGAGGGTTCCGCGAGCGGGGGGGTTCGAAATACG. Translating gives CASSEEGSASGGVRNT. The CDR3 in its entirety is CASSEEGSASGGVRNTQYF.

A remark on this clone: The observed sequence ends 3 residues before the CDR3 terminus, with the missing tail filled in from the germline J gene. This sequence joins TRBV30 and TRBJ2-3, with 10 nucleotides matching TRBD1. CDR1 is GTSNPN, CDR2 SVGIG, per germline (reference sequence). The CDR3 loop spans 15 amino acids. Trimming cost V 2 bases and J 2 bases; bases outside gene matches: 4. The CDR3 region is CAWSSTGGVTDTQYF. The DNA read from the CDR3 is TGTGCCTGGAGTTCGACAGGGGGCGTCACAGATACG.